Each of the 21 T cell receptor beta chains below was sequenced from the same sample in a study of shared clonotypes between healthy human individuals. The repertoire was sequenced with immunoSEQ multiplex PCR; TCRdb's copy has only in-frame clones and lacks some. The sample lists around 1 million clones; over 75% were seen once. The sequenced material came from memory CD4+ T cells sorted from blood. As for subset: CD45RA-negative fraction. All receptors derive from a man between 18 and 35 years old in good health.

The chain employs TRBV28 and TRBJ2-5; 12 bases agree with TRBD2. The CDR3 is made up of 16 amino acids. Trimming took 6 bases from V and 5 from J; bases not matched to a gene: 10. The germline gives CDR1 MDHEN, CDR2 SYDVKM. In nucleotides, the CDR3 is TGTGCCAGCAGACCACCTAGCGGGGGGGCCCGGGAGACCCAGTACTTC. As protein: CASRPPSGGARETQYF.

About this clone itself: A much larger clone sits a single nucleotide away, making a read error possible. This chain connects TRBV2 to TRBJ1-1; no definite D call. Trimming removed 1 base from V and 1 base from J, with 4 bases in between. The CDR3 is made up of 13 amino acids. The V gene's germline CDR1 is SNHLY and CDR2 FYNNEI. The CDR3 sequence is CASSEEANTEAFF. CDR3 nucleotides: TGTGCCAGCAGTGAAGAGGCGAACACTGAAGCTTTCTTT. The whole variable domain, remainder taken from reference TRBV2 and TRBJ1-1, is EPEVTQTPSHQVTQMGQEVILRCVPISNHLYFYWYRQILGQKVEFLVSFYNNEISEKSEIFDDQFSVERPDGSNFTLKIRSTKLEDSAMYFCASSEEANTEAFFGQGTRLTVV.

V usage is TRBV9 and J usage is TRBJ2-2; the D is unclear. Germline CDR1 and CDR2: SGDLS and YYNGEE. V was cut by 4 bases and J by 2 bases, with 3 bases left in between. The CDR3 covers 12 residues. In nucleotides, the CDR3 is TGTGCCAGCAGCCAAAACACCGGGGAGCTGTTTTTT. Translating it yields CASSQNTGELFF.

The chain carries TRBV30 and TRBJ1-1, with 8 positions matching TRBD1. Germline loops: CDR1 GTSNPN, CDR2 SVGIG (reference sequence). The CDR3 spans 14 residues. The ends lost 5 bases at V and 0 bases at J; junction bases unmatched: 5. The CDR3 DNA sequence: TGTGCCTGGGGGACAGGTAATATGAACACTGAAGCTTTCTTT. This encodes CAWGTGNMNTEAFF.

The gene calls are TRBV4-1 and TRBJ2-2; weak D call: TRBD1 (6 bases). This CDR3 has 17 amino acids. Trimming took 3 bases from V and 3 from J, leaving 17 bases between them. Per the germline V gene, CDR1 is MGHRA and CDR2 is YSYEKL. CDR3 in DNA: TGCGCCAGCAGCCAGAGCCGACAGGCGCGAGACACCGGGGAGCTGTTTTTT. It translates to CASSQSRQARDTGELFF.

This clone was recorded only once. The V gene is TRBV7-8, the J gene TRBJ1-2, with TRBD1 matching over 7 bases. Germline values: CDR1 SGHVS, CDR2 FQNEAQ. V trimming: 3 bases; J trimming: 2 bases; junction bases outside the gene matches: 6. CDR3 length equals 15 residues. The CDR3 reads CASSFYETGNYGYTF. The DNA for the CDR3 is TGTGCCAGCAGCTTTTACGAGACAGGGAACTATGGCTACACCTTC.

This CDR3 is CASSPPGTVAYEQYF. CDR3 sequence (DNA): TGTGCCAGCTCACCGCCCGGGACGGTGGCCTACGAGCAGTACTTC. The chain recombines TRBV18 with TRBJ2-7, with D possibly called TRBD1 or TRBD2 (5 bases each). V was trimmed by 3 bases and J by 2 bases, leaving 14 bases between them. Germline CDR1 and CDR2: KGHSH and LQKENI. The CDR3 length is 15 residues.

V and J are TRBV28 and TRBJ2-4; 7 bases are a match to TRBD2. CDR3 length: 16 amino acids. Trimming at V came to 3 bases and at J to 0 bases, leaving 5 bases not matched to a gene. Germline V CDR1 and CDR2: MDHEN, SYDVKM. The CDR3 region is CASSFGGGLAKNIQYF. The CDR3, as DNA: TGTGCCAGCAGTTTTGGCGGGGGACTAGCCAAAAACATTCAGTACTTC.

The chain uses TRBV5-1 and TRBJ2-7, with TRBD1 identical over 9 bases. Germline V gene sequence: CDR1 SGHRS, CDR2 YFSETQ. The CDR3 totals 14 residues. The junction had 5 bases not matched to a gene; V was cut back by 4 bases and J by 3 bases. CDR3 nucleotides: TGCGCCAGCAGCCCACAGGGGGCGTTCTACGAGCAGTACTTC. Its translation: CASSPQGAFYEQYF.

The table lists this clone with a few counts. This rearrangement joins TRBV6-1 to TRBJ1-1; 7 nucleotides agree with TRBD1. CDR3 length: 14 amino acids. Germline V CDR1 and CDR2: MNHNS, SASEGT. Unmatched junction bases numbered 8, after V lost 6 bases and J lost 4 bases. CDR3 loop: CASRGTGVTTEAFF. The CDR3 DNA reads TGTGCCAGCAGGGGAACAGGGGTGACCACTGAAGCTTTCTTT.

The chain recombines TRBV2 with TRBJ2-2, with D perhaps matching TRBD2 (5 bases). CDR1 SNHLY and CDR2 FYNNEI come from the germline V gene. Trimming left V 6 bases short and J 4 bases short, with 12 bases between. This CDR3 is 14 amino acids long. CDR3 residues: CASRADRSTGELFF. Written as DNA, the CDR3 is TGTGCCAGCAGAGCGGATAGGAGCACCGGGGAGCTGTTTTTT.

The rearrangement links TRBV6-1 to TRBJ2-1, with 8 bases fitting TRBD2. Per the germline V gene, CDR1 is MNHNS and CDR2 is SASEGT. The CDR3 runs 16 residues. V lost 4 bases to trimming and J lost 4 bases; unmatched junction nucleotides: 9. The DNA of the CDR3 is TGTGCCAGCAGTGTTAGGCTAGCGGGTTCATACAATGAGCAGTTCTTC. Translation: CASSVRLAGSYNEQFF.

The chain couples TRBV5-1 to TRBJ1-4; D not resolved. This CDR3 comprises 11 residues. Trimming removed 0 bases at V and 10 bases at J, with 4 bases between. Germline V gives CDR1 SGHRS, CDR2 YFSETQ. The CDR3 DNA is TGCGCCAGCAGCTTGGAAGGAAAACTGTTTTTT. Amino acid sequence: CASSLEGKLFF.

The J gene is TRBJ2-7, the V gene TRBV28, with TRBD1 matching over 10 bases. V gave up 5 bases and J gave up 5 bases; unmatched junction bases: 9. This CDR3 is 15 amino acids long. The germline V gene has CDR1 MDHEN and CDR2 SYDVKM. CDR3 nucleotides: TGTGCCAGCAGTATCTCTGGGGACAGGGGACACGAGCAGTACTTC. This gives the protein CASSISGDRGHEQYF.

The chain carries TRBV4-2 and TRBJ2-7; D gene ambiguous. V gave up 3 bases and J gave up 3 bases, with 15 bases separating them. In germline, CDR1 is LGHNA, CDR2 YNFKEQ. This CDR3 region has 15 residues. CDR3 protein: CASSQGGPSIYEQYF. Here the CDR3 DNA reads TGTGCCAGCAGCCAGGGTGGACCCTCAATCTACGAGCAGTACTTC.

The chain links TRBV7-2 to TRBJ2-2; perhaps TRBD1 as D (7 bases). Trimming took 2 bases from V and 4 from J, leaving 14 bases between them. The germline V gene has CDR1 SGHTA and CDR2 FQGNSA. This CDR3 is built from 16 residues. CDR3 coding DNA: TGTGCCAGCAGCTTAAGGGGGCTAGCGCTCACCGGGGAGCTGTTTTTT. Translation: CASSLRGLALTGELFF.

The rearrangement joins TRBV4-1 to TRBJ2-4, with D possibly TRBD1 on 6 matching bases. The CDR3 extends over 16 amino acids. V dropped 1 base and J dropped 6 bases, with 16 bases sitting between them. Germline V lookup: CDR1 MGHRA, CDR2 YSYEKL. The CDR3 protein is CASSQVGRGALNIQYF. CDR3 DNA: TGCGCCAGCAGCCAAGTTGGCAGGGGAGCCTTAAACATTCAGTACTTC.

The CDR3 is CASSEQGGEKLFF. In nucleotides, the CDR3 is TGTGCCAGCAGTGAACAGGGGGGAGAAAAACTGTTTTTT. This chain joins TRBV6-1 and TRBJ1-4; 7 bases are a match to TRBD1. Losses at the gene ends were 2 bases for V and 8 bases for J; bases not matched to a gene: 2. The CDR3 is made up of 13 amino acids. Germline-derived CDR1 and CDR2 are MNHNS and SASEGT.

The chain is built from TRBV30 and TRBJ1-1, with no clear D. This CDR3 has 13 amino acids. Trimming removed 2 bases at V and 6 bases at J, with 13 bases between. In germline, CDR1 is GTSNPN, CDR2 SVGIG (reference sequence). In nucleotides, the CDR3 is TGTGCCTGGAGTAGGGTCGGCTGGGCTGAAGCTTTCTTT. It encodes CAWSRVGWAEAFF.

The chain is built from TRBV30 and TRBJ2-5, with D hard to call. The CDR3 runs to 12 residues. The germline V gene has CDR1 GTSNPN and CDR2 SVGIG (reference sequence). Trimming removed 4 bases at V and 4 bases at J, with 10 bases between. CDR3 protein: CAWNGYGETQYF. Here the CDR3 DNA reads TGTGCCTGGAATGGCTATGGAGAGACCCAGTACTTC.

Written as DNA, the CDR3 is TGTGCCAGCTCCCCGTCTAGAGCTTCTGGAAACACCATATATTTT. Translated: CASSPSRASGNTIYF. The genes are TRBV18 and TRBJ1-3; D is undetermined. The V end lost 6 bases, the J end lost 1 base, and 13 bases lay between the germline ends. This CDR3 spans 15 amino acids. From germline, CDR1 is KGHSH and CDR2 LQKENI. Looking up the rest from reference TRBV18 and TRBJ1-3 gives the full variable domain: NAGVMQNPRHLVRRRGQEARLRCSPMKGHSHVYWYRQLPEEGLKFMVYLQKENIIDESGMPKERFSAEFPKEGPSILRIQQVVRGDSAAYFCASSPSRASGNTIYFGEGSWLTVV.